Here is one T cell receptor beta chain with its context. No antigen is known for it. This specimen belongs to a study of cytomegalovirus exposure and HLA in healthy donors. The table came from immunoSEQ multiplex PCR; TCRdb's copy has only in-frame clones and leaves some out. The sample yields 300,000 to 400,000 clones, roughly 88% seen once. Overall study findings and caveats: It was found in a later analysis that first-cohort TCR clusters tended to co-occur in the approximately 120 validation repertoires.

This clonotype was obtained from a man under 40 in good health and CMV-seronegative. Source material: PBMCs.

CDR3 loop: CASSALGGGAGHEQFF. Written as DNA, the CDR3 is TGTGCCAGCAGTGCCCTTGGCGGGGGGGCGGGACATGAGCAGTTCTTC. The V gene is TRBV6-1, the J gene TRBJ2-1; TRBD2 aligns across 9 bases. CDR3 length equals 16 residues. V lost 4 bases and J lost 8; bases outside the gene matches: 12. Germline CDR1 MNHNS, CDR2 SASEGT.